This is a list of T cell receptor beta chains from one sample in a study of blood T cell repertoires in COVID-19. TCRdb's copy holds only in-frame clones and misses some; the assay was immunoSEQ multiplex PCR. This sample has about 380,000 clones, with around 89% found just once. Sequencing was carried out using PBMCs or T cells enriched from blood (not recorded which). All receptors come from a woman younger than 30 who had recovered from COVID-19. The CDR3 runs from the conserved cysteine through the conserved F or W. A D gene is named only where the DNA matches it firmly. Part of the rows lack a size; the others show once, few, many or a class for expanded clones.

clone_size,d_call,j_call,v_call,cdr3_nt,cdr3_aa
NA,NA,TRBJ1-5,TRBV7-2,TGTGCCAGCAGCTTAGAAAGCCAGCCCCAGCATTTT,CASSLESQPQHF
NA,TRBD1,TRBJ2-5,TRBV5-1,TGCGCCAGCAGCTCCCAGGGGGTGGAAGAGACCCAGTACTTC,CASSSQGVEETQYF
NA,TRBD2,TRBJ2-7,TRBV30,TGTGCCTGGACTTGGGGCGGGGGGGCAGTCGAGCAGTACTTC,CAWTWGGGAVEQYF
NA,TRBD1,TRBJ2-1,TRBV6-5,TGTGCCAGCAGCCGGGACAGGGGAGGCAATGAGCAGTTCTTC,CASSRDRGGNEQFF
NA,TRBD2,TRBJ2-3,TRBV27,TGTGCCAGCAGTTTGGCTAGCGGGGAGGTTTTTACGCAGTATTTT,CASSLASGEVFTQYF
NA,TRBD1,TRBJ1-2,TRBV7-2,TGTGCCAGCAGCCTAATACAGGGGGACTATGGCTACACCTTC,CASSLIQGDYGYTF
once,TRBD2,TRBJ2-7,TRBV18,TGTGCCAGCTCACTGAGCGGGGGCTTCCTCGAGCAGTACTTC,CASSLSGGFLEQYF
NA,TRBD1,TRBJ2-6,TRBV9,TGTGCCAGCAGCGGGCAGGGGACAGGGGGCTCTGGGGCCAACGTCCTGACTTTC,CASSGQGTGGSGANVLTF
NA,NA,TRBJ1-4,TRBV12-3/TRBV12-4,TGTGCCAGCTGCCCAGGGGTTGGAGAAAAACTGTTTTTT,CASCPGVGEKLFF
NA,TRBD1,TRBJ1-1,TRBV14,TGTGCCAGCAGCCAAAGGACAGGTGAAGCTTTCTTT,CASSQRTGEAFF
NA,NA,TRBJ1-2,TRBV6-2/TRBV6-3,TGTGCCAGCAGTTACACGGAGATTTACTATGGCTACACCTTC,CASSYTEIYYGYTF
NA,NA,TRBJ1-2,TRBV2,TGTGCCAGCAGACCCTTGGGTAGCCCCTATGGCTACACCTTC,CASRPLGSPYGYTF
few,NA,TRBJ2-7,TRBV19,TGTGCCAGTAGTATCGCCGCGGGGATAAGCTCCTACGAGCAGTACTTC,CASSIAAGISSYEQYF
NA,NA,TRBJ1-5,TRBV6-5,TGTGCCAGCTGGGCAGGGCTTAGCAATCAGCCCCAGCATTTT,CASWAGLSNQPQHF
NA,NA,TRBJ2-1,TRBV24-1,TGTGCCACCGGCGGAGGGGGCCGCTACAATGAGCAGTTCTTC,CATGGGGRYNEQFF
NA,NA,TRBJ2-2,TRBV5-1,TGCGCCAGCAGCGTTGCAGGGATGGACACCGGGGAGCTGTTTTTT,CASSVAGMDTGELFF
NA,TRBD2,TRBJ2-3,TRBV5-1,TGCGCCAGCAGACGGACTAGCGGGGGACCCACAGATACGCAGTATTTT,CASRRTSGGPTDTQYF
NA,NA,TRBJ2-1,TRBV5-1,TGCGCCAGCAGCTTCTACCCTGACAATGAGCAGTTCTTC,CASSFYPDNEQFF
NA,NA,TRBJ2-5,TRBV19,TGTGCCAGTAGTCCGGGGGGCCACCAAGAGACCCAGTACTTC,CASSPGGHQETQYF
few,NA,TRBJ1-5,TRBV19,TGTGCCAGTAAATTGAGAAATCAGCCCCAGCATTTT,CASKLRNQPQHF
NA,TRBD2,TRBJ2-1,TRBV18,TGTGCCAGCTCACCCGCGACTAGCGGGGTACTCAATGAGCAGTTCTTC,CASSPATSGVLNEQFF
NA,NA,TRBJ2-7,TRBV7-9,TGTGCCAGCAGCTTAGAGGACACCTCCTACGAGCAGTACTTC,CASSLEDTSYEQYF
NA,NA,TRBJ1-2,TRBV28,TGTGCCAGCAGTGGTTTATCTTCGGGGGTGTATAATTCTGGCTACACCTTC,CASSGLSSGVYNSGYTF
NA,NA,TRBJ2-7,TRBV5-4,TGTGCCAGCAGTCTGCCGGGAGCCGAGCAGTACTTC,CASSLPGAEQYF